The rows below give T cell receptor beta chains drawn from one sample of a study of beta chain features in type 1 diabetes. Method: immunoSEQ multiplex PCR; TCRdb's copy keeps in-frame clones and lacks some. Of 50,000 to 70,000 clones listed, about 47% were seen once; the top ten hold approximately 2.5%. The sequencing sample was made of Tregs from blood. All receptors derive from a woman between 40 and 50 years old with type 1 diabetes. Both conserved end residues are part of each CDR3. The order of the fields is J gene, V gene, clone size, CDR3 protein. The listing skips clone size in some rows; elsewhere it reads once, few, many or a size class.

J: TRBJ2-2
V: TRBV7-9
size: few
CDR3: CASSLEPRSGTGELFF

J: TRBJ1-2
V: TRBV6-5
size: .
CDR3: CASTQTPNYGYTF

J: TRBJ2-3
V: TRBV5-1
size: .
CDR3: CASSSVRRDTQYF

J: .
V: TRBV5-1
size: .
CDR3: CASSFRTGANEQYF

J: TRBJ2-7
V: TRBV7-2
size: .
CDR3: CASTPRAGGGEQYF

J: TRBJ2-3
V: TRBV18
size: .
CDR3: CASSPGQVADTQYF

J: TRBJ2-1
V: TRBV28
size: .
CDR3: CASSFRTGIGNEQFF

J: TRBJ2-5
V: TRBV7-2
size: .
CDR3: CASSSGQTQYF

J: TRBJ2-7
V: TRBV28
size: few
CDR3: CASKGGVSLDEQYF

J: TRBJ2-1
V: TRBV19
size: .
CDR3: CASSPSTSVHEQFF

J: TRBJ2-6
V: TRBV7-3
size: few
CDR3: CASSGSTGANVLTF

J: TRBJ2-2
V: TRBV28
size: once
CDR3: CASRYSTGVNTGELFF

J: TRBJ2-7
V: TRBV18
size: .
CDR3: CASSPQTSGIIEQYF

J: TRBJ2-5
V: TRBV5-6
size: .
CDR3: CASSLGVDRGLETQYF

J: TRBJ2-1
V: TRBV28
size: .
CDR3: CASSFRRSPYNEQFF

J: TRBJ1-4
V: TRBV5-1
size: .
CDR3: CASSPVKGGADEKLFF

J: TRBJ1-3
V: TRBV14
size: .
CDR3: CASSSPGSGNTIYF

J: TRBJ1-1
V: TRBV7-9
size: .
CDR3: CASSSAWQAEAFF

J: TRBJ1-1
V: TRBV28
size: .
CDR3: CASRTGTGLTGSTEAFF

J: TRBJ2-4
V: TRBV29-1
size: .
CDR3: CSVGGSKNIQYF

J: TRBJ1-4
V: TRBV5-4
size: few
CDR3: CASSLEIGKLFF

J: TRBJ2-3
V: TRBV14
size: .
CDR3: CASSQVSVSTDTQYF

J: TRBJ2-2
V: TRBV6-1
size: .
CDR3: CASSRGGLTGELFF

J: TRBJ1-6
V: TRBV7-6
size: .
CDR3: CASSLELHSPLHF

J: TRBJ1-1
V: TRBV15
size: .
CDR3: CATSRSTGDFEAFF

J: TRBJ1-3
V: TRBV7-2
size: .
CDR3: CASSLTGTSGNTIYF

J: TRBJ1-1
V: TRBV2
size: .
CDR3: CASAPGTQNTEAFF

J: TRBJ2-7
V: TRBV7-6
size: .
CDR3: CASSLGGGPYEQYF

J: TRBJ1-1
V: TRBV7-2
size: .
CDR3: CASSLQTGLKAEAFF

J: TRBJ2-7
V: TRBV28
size: few
CDR3: CASSSLAGGHEQYF

J: TRBJ2-3
V: TRBV19
size: .
CDR3: CASSISWDSRTDTQYF

J: TRBJ2-5
V: TRBV29-1
size: few
CDR3: CSVPSGGPRETQYF

J: TRBJ1-6
V: TRBV27
size: few
CDR3: CASSSPYRSSYNSPLHF

J: TRBJ1-1
V: TRBV11-2
size: .
CDR3: CASSKDREYTEAFF

J: TRBJ1-2
V: TRBV18
size: .
CDR3: CASSPSGGSDYGYTF

J: TRBJ1-1
V: TRBV4-1
size: once
CDR3: CASNPSGGGRNTEAFF

J: TRBJ2-1
V: TRBV28
size: .
CDR3: CASRPRGSYNEQFF

J: TRBJ2-7
V: TRBV10-3
size: .
CDR3: CAILPTSSHEQYF

J: TRBJ1-2
V: TRBV28
size: .
CDR3: CASSHNPGQGNYGYTF

J: TRBJ2-1
V: TRBV2
size: .
CDR3: CASSEGLALDEQFF

J: TRBJ1-5
V: TRBV30
size: .
CDR3: CAWSAGAPLGNQPQHF

J: TRBJ2-2
V: TRBV29-1
size: few
CDR3: CSAVLAEANTGELFF

J: TRBJ1-2
V: TRBV11-2
size: .
CDR3: CASSLAGDYGYTF

J: TRBJ2-7
V: TRBV15
size: few
CDR3: CATSRVGEGKRGQQYF

J: TRBJ2-3
V: TRBV14
size: .
CDR3: CASSQDLAASTDTQYF

J: TRBJ2-2
V: TRBV18
size: .
CDR3: CASSPNRENTGELFF

J: TRBJ1-1
V: TRBV18
size: few
CDR3: CASSVNTEAFF

J: TRBJ1-5
V: TRBV28
size: .
CDR3: CASSLGTGVRQPQHF

J: TRBJ1-2
V: TRBV19
size: .
CDR3: CASSSGHYGYTF

J: TRBJ1-4
V: TRBV28
size: .
CDR3: CASKAAGTANEKLFF

J: TRBJ1-1
V: TRBV30
size: .
CDR3: CALGARGAPAEAFF

J: TRBJ2-1
V: TRBV18
size: .
CDR3: CASSSISYNEQFF

J: TRBJ2-2
V: TRBV11-2
size: .
CDR3: CASSLQGYGELFF

J: TRBJ1-2
V: TRBV28
size: few
CDR3: CASSLGTGGREGYTF

J: TRBJ2-1
V: TRBV7-3
size: .
CDR3: CASSLIGLAGTNEQFF

J: TRBJ1-1
V: TRBV18
size: few
CDR3: CASSPGAEDTEAFF

J: TRBJ2-7
V: TRBV5-1
size: few
CDR3: CASSFGQGLSYEQYF

J: TRBJ1-2
V: TRBV4-3
size: few
CDR3: CASSPGQGALGVSYGYTF

J: TRBJ2-7
V: TRBV28
size: .
CDR3: CASRGTSGSYEQYF